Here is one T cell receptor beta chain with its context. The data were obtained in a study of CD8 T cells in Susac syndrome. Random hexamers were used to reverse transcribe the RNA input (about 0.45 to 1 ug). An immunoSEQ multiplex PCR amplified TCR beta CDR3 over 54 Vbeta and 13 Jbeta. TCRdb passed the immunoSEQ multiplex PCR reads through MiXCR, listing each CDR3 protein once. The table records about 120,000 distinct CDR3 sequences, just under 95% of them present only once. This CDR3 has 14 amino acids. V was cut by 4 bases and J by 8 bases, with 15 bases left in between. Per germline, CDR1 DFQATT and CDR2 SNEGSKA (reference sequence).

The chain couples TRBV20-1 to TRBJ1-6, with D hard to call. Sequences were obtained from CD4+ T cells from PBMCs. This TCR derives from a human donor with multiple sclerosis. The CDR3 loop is CSAMEDTAYSPLHF. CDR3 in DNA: TGCAGTGCTATGGAAGACACCGCGTATTCACCCCTCCACTTT.